These T cell receptor beta chains were read from a single sample in a study of control samples from healthy donors and cancer patients. TCRdb's table, derived via immunoSEQ multiplex PCR, lists solely in-frame clones and lacks some. The sample gives 75,000 to 90,000 clones, approximately 89% of which show up once; about 7.1% is in the top ten. The sequenced sample was blood. The receptors come from a man aged 50 to 59 in good health. The CDR3 runs from the conserved cysteine through the conserved F or W. D genes are given only for firm matches.

cdr3_aa: CASSATGNSNQPQHF
j_call: TRBJ1-5
v_call: TRBV7-8
d_call: -

cdr3_aa: CASSSSGRPNTEAFF
j_call: TRBJ1-1
v_call: TRBV6-5
d_call: -

cdr3_aa: CASTPRTSGGAPTGELFF
j_call: TRBJ2-2
v_call: TRBV19
d_call: TRBD2

cdr3_aa: CASSTGTSGGAYEQYF
j_call: TRBJ2-7
v_call: TRBV5-1
d_call: TRBD2

cdr3_aa: CASSSQGGTEAFF
j_call: TRBJ1-1
v_call: TRBV11-2
d_call: TRBD1

cdr3_aa: CASSEGLAGRNSPLHF
j_call: TRBJ1-6
v_call: TRBV2
d_call: -

cdr3_aa: CASSYKAGGTTYEQYF
j_call: TRBJ2-7
v_call: TRBV6-5
d_call: TRBD2

cdr3_aa: CASSTTANYMNTEAFF
j_call: TRBJ1-1
v_call: TRBV19
d_call: -

cdr3_aa: CASSQDGSTYSNQPQHF
j_call: TRBJ1-5
v_call: TRBV4-1
d_call: -

cdr3_aa: CASSPGGKRGPRGADTQYF
j_call: TRBJ2-3
v_call: TRBV5-1
d_call: TRBD2

cdr3_aa: CASTGTGASYGYTF
j_call: TRBJ1-2
v_call: TRBV6-5
d_call: TRBD1

cdr3_aa: CASSLIPGSSEKLFF
j_call: TRBJ1-4
v_call: TRBV5-4
d_call: -

cdr3_aa: CASSYGDRGPYEQYF
j_call: TRBJ2-7
v_call: TRBV6-5
d_call: TRBD1

cdr3_aa: CASSSGQAHFSTDTQYF
j_call: TRBJ2-3
v_call: TRBV2
d_call: TRBD1

cdr3_aa: CASRPGQGADTIYF
j_call: TRBJ1-3
v_call: TRBV7-8
d_call: TRBD1

cdr3_aa: CASSLDGNYGYTF
j_call: TRBJ1-2
v_call: TRBV7-9
d_call: -

cdr3_aa: CASSEASGGYSSYEQYF
j_call: TRBJ2-7
v_call: TRBV2
d_call: TRBD2

cdr3_aa: CASSLGLGSYNEQFF
j_call: TRBJ2-1
v_call: TRBV4-3
d_call: TRBD2

cdr3_aa: CASSHRPADSPLHF
j_call: TRBJ1-6
v_call: TRBV23-1
d_call: -

cdr3_aa: CASSQASGGKQSDTQYF
j_call: TRBJ2-3
v_call: TRBV4-2
d_call: TRBD1

cdr3_aa: CASSEGLAIDAQYF
j_call: TRBJ2-3
v_call: TRBV2
d_call: TRBD2

cdr3_aa: CASSLPGEAGNTIYF
j_call: TRBJ1-3
v_call: TRBV7-2
d_call: -

cdr3_aa: CATRRALNYGYTF
j_call: TRBJ1-2
v_call: TRBV6-4
d_call: -

cdr3_aa: CASSDSRNQPQHF
j_call: TRBJ1-5
v_call: TRBV6-1
d_call: -

cdr3_aa: CASSPVSAGNTIYF
j_call: TRBJ1-3
v_call: TRBV5-1
d_call: -

cdr3_aa: CASSTLLGGANTGELFF
j_call: TRBJ2-2
v_call: TRBV9
d_call: TRBD2

cdr3_aa: CASSVEAGSSYNEQFF
j_call: TRBJ2-1
v_call: TRBV9
d_call: -

cdr3_aa: CASSLGQGAQDTEAFF
j_call: TRBJ1-1
v_call: TRBV5-1
d_call: TRBD1

cdr3_aa: CASSLSGGQGAYEQYF
j_call: TRBJ2-7
v_call: TRBV11-3
d_call: TRBD1

cdr3_aa: CASSDPYNEQFF
j_call: TRBJ2-1
v_call: TRBV27
d_call: -

cdr3_aa: CASSGTTGALSGNTIYF
j_call: TRBJ1-3
v_call: TRBV11-2
d_call: -

cdr3_aa: CATSGTSGGTETQYF
j_call: TRBJ2-5
v_call: TRBV15
d_call: TRBD2

cdr3_aa: CASSPTGGGIYGYTF
j_call: TRBJ1-2
v_call: TRBV7-8
d_call: -

cdr3_aa: CASSERGGYTF
j_call: TRBJ1-2
v_call: TRBV6-6
d_call: -

cdr3_aa: CATTNRVGEQYF
j_call: TRBJ2-7
v_call: TRBV24-1
d_call: -

cdr3_aa: CASSAFDTGADIQYF
j_call: TRBJ2-4
v_call: TRBV5-4
d_call: TRBD1

cdr3_aa: CASSLYREAFF
j_call: TRBJ1-1
v_call: TRBV5-5
d_call: -

cdr3_aa: CASSSIHNYGYTF
j_call: TRBJ1-2
v_call: TRBV27
d_call: -

cdr3_aa: CASSQITGTTGGETQYF
j_call: TRBJ2-5
v_call: TRBV4-2
d_call: TRBD2

cdr3_aa: CASSLSGGVNEQFF
j_call: TRBJ2-1
v_call: TRBV5-1
d_call: -

cdr3_aa: CSVGGPLNEKLFF
j_call: TRBJ1-4
v_call: TRBV29-1
d_call: -

cdr3_aa: CATNRGTPSYNEQFF
j_call: TRBJ2-1
v_call: TRBV30
d_call: -